The 21 T cell receptor beta chains listed next were all sequenced from one sample in a study of long-term antiretroviral therapy in people with HIV. A v3.0 immunoSEQ assay was performed at survey level. Sequencing was performed with immunoSEQ multiplex PCR; in TCRdb, only in-frame clones are kept and a portion is missing. The sample yields roughly 42,000 clones, around 85% seen once. Here the sequenced sample was unsorted PBMCs, taken 3.1 years after starting antiretroviral therapy. These receptors all come from a woman aged 50 to 60 with HIV.

This clone was observed a handful of times. The chain combines TRBV6-5 with TRBJ1-6; D gene unclear. Germline values: CDR1 MNHEY, CDR2 SVGAGI. Trimming took off 6 bases at V and 7 bases at J, with 10 bases between the two ends. The CDR3 runs 13 residues. CDR3 nucleotides: TGTGCCAGCAGCCAAGCCGGGAATTCACCCCTCCACTTT. Translated: CASSQAGNSPLHF.

A single count supports this clone. The chain has TRBV10-1 and TRBJ2-5, with unresolved D. The germline V gene has CDR1 WNHNN and CDR2 SYGVQD (reference sequence). The CDR3 has 11 residues. Trimming removed 8 bases at V and 4 bases at J, with 8 bases between. CDR3: CASLSRETQYF. For the CDR3, the DNA is TGCGCCAGCCTTTCGAGAGAGACCCAGTACTTC.

The CDR3 is CASKASTVARAYEQYF. CDR3 in DNA: TGTGCCAGCAAGGCTAGCACAGTAGCGCGTGCCTACGAGCAGTACTTC. The J gene is TRBJ2-7, the V gene TRBV27; a possible D gene is TRBD2 (5 bases). The V gene's germline CDR1 is MNHEY and CDR2 SMNVEV (reference sequence). The CDR3 is 16 residues long. V was cut by 7 bases and J by 2 bases, with 21 bases left in between.

The chain combines TRBV7-3 with TRBJ1-5, with D possibly being TRBD1 (6 bases). The V and J ends lost 5 bases and 4 bases respectively, with 12 bases between them. Germline CDR1 is SGHTA and CDR2 is FQGTGA. This CDR3 has 14 residues. CDR3 region: CASSPEGGNQPQHF. Here the CDR3 DNA reads TGTGCCAGCAGCCCAGAGGGGGGGAATCAGCCCCAGCATTTT.

In its sample, this clone was seen once. This rearrangement joins TRBV4-3 to TRBJ1-2; D remains unclear. The CDR3 has 17 residues. V was clipped by 0 bases and J by 5 bases, with 19 bases between them. CDR1 and CDR2 from the germline V gene are LGHNA and YSLEER. The CDR3 reads CASSQDKALSVVYGYTF. In DNA, the CDR3 is TGCGCCAGCAGCCAAGATAAGGCGCTCAGTGTCGTATATGGCTACACCTTC.

J is TRBJ1-3 and V is TRBV5-4; D possibly corresponds to TRBD1 (5 bases). Trimming stripped 4 bases from V and 2 bases from J, with 13 bases between. This CDR3 comprises 15 residues. Germline V gene data show CDR1 as SGHNT and CDR2 as YYREEE (reference sequence). CDR3 residues: CASSPGHVTGNTIYF. CDR3 in DNA: TGTGCCAGCAGCCCTGGACACGTCACTGGAAACACCATATATTTT. The variable domain in full, with the rest retrieved from reference TRBV5-4 and TRBJ1-3, is ETGVTQSPTHLIKTRGQQVTLRCSSQSGHNTVSWYQQALGQGPQFIFQYYREEENGRGNFPPRFSGLQFPNYSSELNVNALELDDSALYLCASSPGHVTGNTIYFGEGSWLTVV.

The chain is built from TRBV7-6 and TRBJ2-5, with 7 bases fitting TRBD2. The trim removed 6 bases at V and 5 bases at J, leaving 9 bases unmatched. The CDR3 extends over 14 amino acids. Germline CDR1 reads SGHVS; CDR2 reads FNYEAQ. The CDR3 region is CASRATGGTETQYF. CDR3 sequence (DNA): TGTGCCAGCAGAGCCACGGGGGGAACGGAGACCCAGTACTTC.

This clone was picked up a small number of times. This sequence joins TRBV2 and TRBJ2-1; 7 bases align to TRBD2. CDR3 length: 15 residues. Germline CDR1 is SNHLY and CDR2 is FYNNEI. Trimming removed 1 base from V and 1 base from J; junction bases left unmatched: 1. The CDR3 bases are TGTGCCAGCAGTGAAGGGGGGGGGTCCTACAATGAGCAGTTCTTC. Amino acid sequence: CASSEGGGSYNEQFF.

The V call is TRBV6-5, the J call TRBJ2-7; D is possibly TRBD1 or TRBD2 (6 bases each). The CDR3 length is 12 residues. The germline gives CDR1 MNHEY, CDR2 SVGAGI. With 7 bases removed from V and 7 bases from J, the gap between germline ends came to 14 bases. CDR3 loop: CASNPLGGEQYF. The CDR3 DNA follows: TGTGCCAGCAATCCCCTAGGGGGGGAGCAGTACTTC.

To note about this clone: The junction and the germline gene differ at one end; a read error may be behind it. The chain employs TRBV11-2 and TRBJ1-2, with 10 bases identical to TRBD1. There are 15 residues in the CDR3. Germline CDR1 reads SGHAT; CDR2 reads FQNNGV. CDR3 protein: CASSLEGQGNYGYTF. In DNA, the CDR3 is TGTGCCAGCAGCCTAGAGGGACAGGGGAACTATGGCTACACCTTC.

This clone has only one observation. The CDR3 region has the DNA TGTGCCAGTAGTATCGGGGTCTCCTACAATGAGCAGTTCTTC. Translating gives CASSIGVSYNEQFF. The chain recombines TRBV19 with TRBJ2-1; maybe TRBD2 (5 bases). The V end lost 3 bases, the J end lost 0 bases, and 6 bases lay between the germline ends. Germline loops: CDR1 LNHDA, CDR2 SQIVND (reference sequence). The CDR3 contains 14 residues.

V gene TRBV10-3 combines with J gene TRBJ1-2; 8 positions agree with TRBD1. Germline V CDR1 and CDR2: ENHRY, SYGVKD. Trimming removed 2 bases from V and 8 bases from J; junction bases left unmatched: 10. The CDR3 totals 15 residues. The CDR3 DNA reads TGTGCCATCAGTGAGCGGGACCCAGGGGGCCTCGGCTACACCTTC. It yields the protein CAISERDPGGLGYTF.

J is TRBJ1-1 and V is TRBV2; D perhaps matches TRBD1 (5 bases). CDR1 is SNHLY, CDR2 FYNNEI, per germline. The CDR3 runs 13 residues. The V and J ends lost 4 bases and 2 bases respectively, with 8 bases between them. The CDR3 region has the DNA TGTGCCAGCAGTGGACAGCAAAACACTGAAGCTTTCTTT. Its protein is CASSGQQNTEAFF. Based on the CDR3 plus reference TRBV2 and TRBJ1-1, the full variable domain is EPEVTQTPSHQVTQMGQEVILRCVPISNHLYFYWYRQILGQKVEFLVSFYNNEISEKSEIFDDQFSVERPDGSNFTLKIRSTKLEDSAMYFCASSGQQNTEAFFGQGTRLTVV.

J is TRBJ2-1 and V is TRBV6-1; 9 bases align to TRBD2. This CDR3 has 15 residues. Germline trimming cut 8 bases from V and 5 bases from J; bases unmatched to any gene: 10. The V gene's germline CDR1 is MNHNS and CDR2 SASEGT. In DNA, the CDR3 is TGTGCCAGCTATAGGCGACTAGCGGTGAACAATGAGCAGTTCTTC. Protein product: CASYRRLAVNNEQFF.

V and J are TRBV4-1 and TRBJ2-1; 14 nucleotides agree with TRBD2. The CDR3 extends over 18 amino acids. From germline, CDR1 is MGHRA and CDR2 YSYEKL. V shed 1 base and J 4 bases; nucleotides not matched to a gene: 6. The CDR3 loop is CASSQGLAGGRRYNEQFF. Here the CDR3 DNA reads TGCGCCAGCAGCCAAGGACTAGCGGGGGGGCGACGTTACAATGAGCAGTTCTTC.

This clone appeared a single time. The CDR3 loop reads CASSLDPTYNEQFF. For the CDR3, the DNA is TGTGCCAGCAGCTTAGATCCCACTTACAATGAGCAGTTCTTC. The chain carries TRBV7-2 and TRBJ2-1, with D uncertain. This CDR3 comprises 14 residues. Germline V CDR1 and CDR2: SGHTA, FQGNSA. V lost 1 base and J lost 4, with 8 bases in between.

The chain recombines TRBV13 with TRBJ2-7; tentative D call: TRBD1 (5 bases). The germline V gene has CDR1 PRHDT and CDR2 FYEKMQ (reference sequence). Trimming left V 1 base short and J 3 bases short, with 16 bases between. This CDR3 has 16 residues. The CDR3 nucleotides are TGTGCCAGCAGCTTAGTGGGTACAGGTAGTAGCTACGAGCAGTACTTC. This translates into CASSLVGTGSSYEQYF.

This clone has only a few counts. V gene TRBV7-9 combines with J gene TRBJ2-5; 13 bases are a match to TRBD2. The CDR3 runs 18 residues. The junction had 11 bases not matched to a gene; V was cut back by 3 bases and J by 4 bases. Germline V CDR1 and CDR2: SEHNR, FQNEAQ (reference sequence). DNA for the CDR3: TGTGCCAGCAGCTTCCGGACTAGCGGGGGCGAGGTAGGAGAGACCCAGTACTTC. Translating gives CASSFRTSGGEVGETQYF.

Only one count was recorded for this clone. The chain couples TRBV27 to TRBJ1-2; D perhaps matches TRBD1 (5 bases). This CDR3 has 14 residues. V lost 3 bases and J lost 0, with 8 bases in between. CDR1 is MNHEY, CDR2 SMNVEV, per germline (reference sequence). The CDR3 loop is CASSFGTSNYGYTF. The CDR3 nucleotides are TGTGCCAGCAGTTTTGGGACCTCTAACTATGGCTACACCTTC.

The chain recombines TRBV29-1 with TRBJ1-3; D is undetermined. The germline V gene has CDR1 SQVTM and CDR2 ANQGSEA. V gave up 4 bases and J gave up 2 bases, with 9 bases separating them. The CDR3 has 13 amino acids. In DNA form, the CDR3 reads TGCAGCGTTGGGGTTACGACTGGAAACACCATATATTTT. This codes for CSVGVTTGNTIYF.

This clone was recorded only once. This rearrangement joins TRBV7-8 to TRBJ2-5, with TRBD2 matching over 9 bases. J gave up 4 bases and V 1 base, and 7 bases lay outside the gene matches. CDR1 and CDR2 from the germline V gene are SGHVS and FQNEAQ. The CDR3 is made up of 16 amino acids. CDR3: CASSLGGVAGAETQYF. CDR3 nucleotide sequence: TGTGCCAGCAGCTTAGGTGGGGTAGCGGGGGCAGAGACCCAGTACTTC.